What follows are 17 T cell receptor beta chains derived from one specimen sequenced in a study of blood T cells in healthy people across ages (dated by TCRdb to between 2014 and 2016). Library preparation used 5' RACE. The instrument was an Illumina HiSeq 2500. A second PCR of 7 to 11 cycles was run with a J-beta primer mix and a sample-barcoded 5' primer. The raw public reads went through TCRdb reprocessing: fastp at Q25, MiXCR clone calling, in-frame beta chains kept. A single entry per CDR3 protein holds the most common genes and DNA from its merged rows. The sample has about 570,000 distinct CDR3 sequences on record, 27% of them singletons. The ten top clones hold less than 20% of the sample. The sample consisted of blood. The origin of the receptors is a woman between 70 and 85 years old in good health.

This clonotype has just a few counts. This chain uses TRBV7-7 with TRBJ1-4, with 7 bases fitting TRBD1. This CDR3 is built from 16 residues. The V and J ends lost 5 bases and 3 bases, in that order; junction bases with no gene match: 9. Germline assignment: CDR1 SSHAT and CDR2 FNYEAQ (reference sequence). The CDR3 here is CASSAQGGQANEKLFF. CDR3 DNA sequence: TGTGCCAGCAGCGCCCAAGGGGGCCAAGCTAATGAAAAACTGTTTTTT.

A few counts support this clonotype. The rearrangement joins TRBV6-1 to TRBJ2-5; TRBD2 matches 10 bases. The CDR3 consists of 17 residues. Germline V gene sequence: CDR1 MNHNS, CDR2 SASEGT. Trimming cost V 1 base and J 5 bases; bases outside gene matches: 10. The CDR3 nucleotides read TGTGCCAGCAGTGAAGGCCTAGCGGGGGTATTCGGGGAGACCCAGTACTTC. It is translated as CASSEGLAGVFGETQYF.

The J gene is TRBJ1-2, the V gene TRBV7-2, with 8 positions matching TRBD1. CDR1 and CDR2 (germline): SGHTA, FQGNSA. The CDR3 is made up of 13 amino acids. Trimming took 5 bases from V and 3 from J; bases not matched to a gene: 2. This chain's CDR3 is CASSGDRYYGYTF. The CDR3, as DNA: TGTGCCAGCAGCGGGGACAGGTACTATGGCTACACCTTC.

The chain employs TRBV5-1 and TRBJ2-2; the D is unclear. CDR1 is SGHRS and CDR2 is YFSETQ in the germline V gene. The length of the CDR3 is 14 residues. V was pared by 0 bases and J by 7 bases, with 10 bases between. The CDR3 nucleotides are TGCGCCAGCAGCTTGGAGTGGGATGGCGGGGAGCTGTTTTTT. Its translation is CASSLEWDGGELFF.

This clonotype has more than one count but fewer than ten. The chain combines TRBV7-6 with TRBJ2-1, with no clear D. Per the germline V gene, CDR1 is SGHVS and CDR2 is FNYEAQ. The CDR3 is 13 residues long. V lost 5 bases to trimming and J lost 8 bases, with 13 bases between them. CDR3 loop: CASSDLLAYEQFF. The CDR3 DNA reads TGTGCCAGCAGCGACCTACTTGCATATGAGCAGTTCTTC.

The CDR3 spells CASSQDPYGYTF. As DNA, the CDR3 is TGTGCCAGCAGCCAAGATCCTTATGGCTACACCTTC. The chain has TRBV4-2 and TRBJ1-2, with no clear D. With 0 bases removed from V and 5 bases from J, the gap between germline ends came to 4 bases. This CDR3 comprises 12 residues. The V gene's germline CDR1 is LGHNA and CDR2 YNFKEQ.

The genes are TRBV6-2 or TRBV6-3 and TRBJ2-7; 9 bases map to TRBD1. The CDR3 consists of 14 residues. CDR1 is MNHEY and CDR2 is SVGEGT in the germline V gene. V was clipped by 0 bases and J by 3 bases; unmatched bases: 0. CDR3 residues: CASSYSTGGYEQYF. The CDR3 DNA reads as TGTGCCAGCAGTTACTCGACAGGGGGCTACGAGCAGTACTTC.

The V gene is TRBV21-1, the J gene TRBJ1-1; TRBD1 is the table's D call, not checked against the DNA. TRBV21-1 is a documented pseudogene. This CDR3 has 13 amino acids. CDR3 in amino acids: CASIDRGDTEAFF. The DNA of the CDR3 is TGTGCCAGCATAGACAGGGGGGACACTGAAGCTTTCTTT.

This chain joins TRBV20-1 and TRBJ2-7; D may match TRBD1 or TRBD2 (6 bases each). Germline CDR1 and CDR2: DFQATT and SNEGSKA (reference sequence). Trimming stripped 1 base from V and 3 bases from J, with 10 bases between. The length of the CDR3 is 13 residues. CDR3 coding DNA: TGCAGTGCTAGAGGAGGGGGGTTCTACGAGCAGTACTTC. Protein: CSARGGGFYEQYF.

This clonotype was found a few times. This chain uses TRBV29-1 with TRBJ1-4; no reliable D call. Germline CDR1 is SQVTM and CDR2 is ANQGSEA. Trimming took off 1 base at V and 0 bases at J, with 3 bases between the two ends. The CDR3 sequence is 13 residues long. The CDR3 nucleotides are TGCAGCGTTGAAGCTTCAACTAATGAAAAACTGTTTTTT. This encodes CSVEASTNEKLFF.

This clonotype was seen a few times. The rearrangement uses TRBV20-1 and TRBJ1-5; possibly TRBD1 for D (5 bases). Germline lookup yields CDR1 DFQATT and CDR2 SNEGSKA (reference sequence). Deletions cut 0 bases from V and 1 base from J, with 13 bases between. The length of the CDR3 is 16 residues. The CDR3 nucleotides are TGCAGTGCTAGAGATGGCTCTCGGGGGAGCAATCAGCCCCAGCATTTT. This translates into CSARDGSRGSNQPQHF.

The chain is built from TRBV6-5 and TRBJ1-1; TRBD1 aligns across 9 bases. Unmatched junction bases numbered 12, after V lost 2 bases and J lost 5 bases. Germline CDR1 reads MNHEY; CDR2 reads SVGAGI. This CDR3 has 17 amino acids. The CDR3 DNA follows: TGTGCCAGCAGTTACGGGTACAGGGGGCATAGAGGAACTGAAGCTTTCTTT. This sequence encodes CASSYGYRGHRGTEAFF.

This clonotype was detected a few times. The chain links TRBV7-2 to TRBJ2-3; D ambiguous. CDR3 size: 13 residues. V was shortened by 2 bases and J by 2 bases, with 5 bases between the two germline ends. Germline CDR1 is SGHTA and CDR2 is FQGNSA. The CDR3 protein is CASSLPNTDTQYF. CDR3 in DNA: TGTGCCAGCAGCTTACCAAACACAGATACGCAGTATTTT.

On this clonotype: This is likely a read error, given that the CDR3 carries no conserved phenylalanine or tryptophan at its end. The CDR3 loop reads CASRAVGEYNEQFS. In DNA, the CDR3 is TGTGCCAGCAGAGCGGTGGGGGAATACAATGAGCAGTTCTCC. J is TRBJ2-1 and V is TRBV6-6; TRBD1 or TRBD2 may be the D gene (5 bases each). This CDR3 spans 14 amino acids. V lost 6 bases and J lost 4, with 13 bases in between. Germline loops: CDR1 MNHNY, CDR2 SVGAGI (reference sequence).

This clonotype has ten or more counts. The chain uses TRBV6-1 and TRBJ2-5; D is ambiguous. The V gene lost 5 bases and the J gene lost 4 bases, with 5 bases spanning the gap. There are 11 residues in the CDR3. Germline loops: CDR1 MNHNS, CDR2 SASEGT. The CDR3 coding sequence is TGTGCCAGCAGTAATCTAGAGACCCAGTACTTC. Its protein product is CASSNLETQYF.

The J gene is TRBJ2-3, the V gene TRBV5-1, with no clear D. This CDR3 region has 14 residues. Germline V gene sequence: CDR1 SGHRS, CDR2 YFSETQ. The V and J ends lost 3 bases and 6 bases respectively, with 14 bases between them. Here the CDR3 reads CASSSFSGEDTQYF. The CDR3 DNA follows: TGCGCCAGCAGCTCATTCTCAGGAGAGGATACGCAGTATTTT.

The chain carries TRBV7-2 and TRBJ2-7, with no clear D. The CDR3 sequence is 14 residues long. CDR1 is SGHTA and CDR2 is FQGNSA in the germline V gene. The V end lost 1 base, the J end lost 2 bases, and 9 bases lay between the germline ends. CDR3 region: CASSLGALTYEQYF. The CDR3 region has the DNA TGTGCCAGCAGCTTAGGGGCCCTAACCTACGAGCAGTACTTC.